Given below is one TCR beta chain in context. Its antigen is as yet unknown. This entry is derived from a study of PD-L1 blockade in urothelial cancer. The wider study: Median T cell yield from blood was about 150,000.

Sequencing was performed with immunoSEQ multiplex PCR; in TCRdb, only in-frame clones are kept and a portion is missing. The top ten clones hold over 8.5% of a sample with about 88,000 clones, 90% to 95% of them seen once. Urothelial carcinoma affected the patients, and it was locally advanced or metastatic. Sample numbers ranged from 1 to 8 per patient, encompassing pretreatment and on-treatment collections. Study conclusions and caveats: Larger 3-week expansion of tumor-associated blood clones was seen in durable-benefit patients.

Germline lookup yields CDR1 SGHRS and CDR2 YFSETQ. V gave up 2 bases and J gave up 0 bases; unmatched junction bases: 10. The CDR3 has 18 amino acids. The sample in question was PBMCs, obtained around atezolizumab (anti-PD-L1) treatment. The chain couples TRBV5-1 to TRBJ2-1; 8 positions agree with TRBD2. This clonotype was obtained from a man between 60 and 75 years old with urothelial cancer. The CDR3 DNA reads as TGCGCCAGCAGCTTACGCCGATGGAGCGGGAGCTCCTACAATGAGCAGTTCTTC. The encoded protein is CASSLRRWSGSSYNEQFF.